The 27 T cell receptor beta chains below were found in one sample sequenced in a study of cytomegalovirus exposure and HLA in healthy donors. PCR amplification relied on 60 Vbeta primers (plus 13 Jbeta primers). Profiling relied on immunoSEQ multiplex PCR, and the TCRdb table lists in-frame clones only, not all of them. The sample includes some 130,000 clones, 79% seen only once; the top ten take roughly 1%. Sequenced material: PBMCs. The receptors derive from a man between 18 and 35 years old in good health and CMV-seronegative.

This clone was picked up a small number of times. The rearrangement uses TRBV2 and TRBJ1-3; D might be TRBD1 (5 bases). Germline V gene lookup returns CDR1 SNHLY and CDR2 FYNNEI. Trimming pared 4 bases from V and 6 bases from J, leaving 19 bases between. This CDR3 has 16 amino acids. CDR3 in DNA: TGTGCCAGCAGTGCACATTCCGGGACTCGGGAAAACACCATATATTTT. Its protein product is CASSAHSGTRENTIYF.

The chain is built from TRBV29-1 and TRBJ1-2; 10 nucleotides agree with TRBD1. Germline lookup yields CDR1 SQVTM and CDR2 ANQGSEA. This CDR3 region has 17 residues. V lost 1 base, J lost 0 bases, and 8 bases stayed unmatched. Here the CDR3 reads CSVEAWTGGSPNYGYTF. The CDR3 region has the DNA TGCAGCGTTGAAGCCTGGACAGGGGGTTCACCTAACTATGGCTACACCTTC.

The J gene is TRBJ1-5, the V gene TRBV7-9; unclear D gene. Germline V gives CDR1 SEHNR, CDR2 FQNEAQ (reference sequence). The CDR3 consists of 15 residues. V lost 1 base, J lost 4 bases, and 11 bases lay in between. The CDR3 is CASSLEGGLNQPQHF. The CDR3 coding sequence is TGTGCCAGCAGCTTAGAGGGAGGCTTGAATCAGCCCCAGCATTTT.

This clone occurred once. Distinct nucleotide sequences in the sample also encode this CDR3. The chain links TRBV4-1 to TRBJ2-7, with D perhaps matching TRBD2 (7 bases). Trimming pared 4 bases from V and 5 bases from J, leaving 12 bases between. The length of the CDR3 is 13 residues. Germline CDR1 and CDR2: MGHRA and YSYEKL. Written as DNA, the CDR3 is TGCGCCAGCAGCCCGACGGGGGGCAACGAGCAGTACTTC. It codes for CASSPTGGNEQYF.

The chain has TRBV6-1 and TRBJ2-2; TRBD1 aligns across 7 bases. Germline V gene data show CDR1 as MNHNS and CDR2 as SASEGT. The V segment lost 7 bases and the J segment 5 bases; nucleotides outside the gene matches: 10. The CDR3 has 15 residues. In DNA, the CDR3 is TGTGCCAGCATGAGGAGACAGGGCCAAACCGGGGAGCTGTTTTTT. This sequence encodes CASMRRQGQTGELFF.

Only a few counts were recorded for this clone. The chain links TRBV5-1 to TRBJ1-1, with 8 nucleotides matching TRBD1. The CDR3 covers 15 residues. V was pared by 3 bases and J by 5 bases, with 9 bases of the junction left unmatched. In germline, CDR1 is SGHRS, CDR2 YFSETQ. The CDR3: CASSWVTGVDTEAFF. Written as DNA, the CDR3 is TGCGCCAGCAGCTGGGTGACAGGGGTGGATACTGAAGCTTTCTTT.

The chain combines TRBV5-6 with TRBJ1-2; perhaps TRBD1 as D (6 bases). V was cut by 1 base and J by 0 bases, with 10 bases left in between. Germline assignment: CDR1 SGHDT and CDR2 YYEEEE. The CDR3 runs 15 residues. CDR3 in amino acids: CASSLFRGANYGYTF. The CDR3 DNA follows: TGTGCCAGCAGCTTGTTCAGGGGAGCTAACTATGGCTACACCTTC. The full variable domain, with the rest looked up from reference TRBV5-6 and TRBJ1-2, is DAGVTQSPTHLIKTRGQQVTLRCSPKSGHDTVSWYQQALGQGPQFIFQYYEEEERQRGNFPDRFSGHQFPNYSSELNVNALLLGDSALYLCASSLFRGANYGYTFGSGTRLTVV.

V is TRBV6-5 and J is TRBJ2-7, with 8 bases aligning to TRBD1. This CDR3 is built from 14 residues. Per germline, CDR1 MNHEY and CDR2 SVGAGI. Losses at the gene ends were 6 bases for V and 8 bases for J; bases not matched to a gene: 12. In nucleotides, the CDR3 is TGTGCCAGCAGAGATTACAGGGGGATTACAAAGCAGTACTTC. Residues: CASRDYRGITKQYF.

The chain uses TRBV4-3 and TRBJ2-3; 12 bases line up with TRBD2. CDR1 LGHNA and CDR2 YSLEER come from the germline V gene. CDR3 length equals 16 residues. V dropped 2 bases and J dropped 4; count of bases not matched to a gene: 4. CDR3 in DNA: TGCGCCAGCAGCCAATTGGGACTAGCGGGTGCAGATACGCAGTATTTT. It yields the protein CASSQLGLAGADTQYF.

J is TRBJ1-1 and V is TRBV4-3; no firm D call. CDR1 and CDR2 from the germline V gene are LGHNA and YSLEER. The CDR3 contains 15 residues. Deletions cut 1 base from V and 1 base from J, with 10 bases between. CDR3 residues: CASSQAPPGNTEAFF. The CDR3 DNA reads as TGCGCCAGCAGCCAAGCGCCACCAGGGAACACTGAAGCTTTCTTT.

The chain carries TRBV30 and TRBJ2-3, with TRBD2 as a possible D gene (5 bases). The CDR3 is made up of 15 amino acids. V lost 0 bases and J lost 6, with 16 bases in between. Germline lookup yields CDR1 GTSNPN and CDR2 SVGIG (reference sequence). The CDR3, as DNA: TGTGCCTGGAGTGTTGAGGGAAGAGGTGGGGATACGCAGTATTTT. This codes for CAWSVEGRGGDTQYF.

The rearrangement joins TRBV12-5 to TRBJ1-1; 9 nucleotides align to TRBD1. This CDR3 spans 15 amino acids. CDR1 LGHNT and CDR2 FRNRAP come from the germline V gene. V dropped 6 bases and J dropped 1; count of bases not matched to a gene: 6. This CDR3 is CASGEMGQGNTEAFF. The CDR3 DNA reads as TGTGCTAGTGGGGAAATGGGACAGGGGAACACTGAAGCTTTCTTT.

This chain links TRBV9 with TRBJ2-7; maybe TRBD1 (5 bases). V was clipped by 0 bases and J by 2 bases, with 12 bases between them. This CDR3 spans 15 amino acids. CDR1 and CDR2 from the germline V gene are SGDLS and YYNGEE. The DNA of the CDR3 is TGTGCCAGCAGCGTAGGAGACAGTCCCACCTACGAGCAGTACTTC. This encodes CASSVGDSPTYEQYF.

The chain carries TRBV7-8 and TRBJ1-2, with TRBD1 matching 9 bases. After removal of 6 bases from V and 5 bases from J, the junction contained 4 bases not matched to a gene. Germline V gene sequence: CDR1 SGHVS, CDR2 FQNEAQ. The CDR3 has 13 amino acids. DNA of the CDR3: TGTGCCAGCAGAGGGACAGGGCTTTATGGCTACACCTTC. Translating it yields CASRGTGLYGYTF.

This clone was observed a single time. The chain recombines TRBV11-2 with TRBJ1-2, with 8 nucleotides matching TRBD1. The CDR3 is 13 residues long. Germline lookup yields CDR1 SGHAT and CDR2 FQNNGV. After removal of 5 bases from V and 8 bases from J, the junction contained 7 bases not matched to a gene. In nucleotides, the CDR3 is TGTGCCAGCAGCGTCCAGGGGGCTGGAGGCTACACCTTC. Its translation: CASSVQGAGGYTF.

The chain recombines TRBV27 with TRBJ2-5; tentative D call: TRBD1 (6 bases). This CDR3 is built from 15 residues. From germline, CDR1 is MNHEY and CDR2 SMNVEV (reference sequence). Trimming shortened V by 4 bases and J by 5 bases, and 17 bases separated the two germline ends. CDR3 in amino acids: CASSSDSLDGETQYF. The CDR3 DNA is TGTGCCAGCAGTTCGGACAGCCTGGATGGGGAGACCCAGTACTTC.

V is TRBV6-4 and J is TRBJ2-3, with D unresolved. V lost 0 bases to trimming and J lost 9 bases, with 16 bases between them. Germline lookup yields CDR1 MRHNA and CDR2 SNTAGT. The CDR3 covers 15 residues. CDR3 residues: CASSDSIVGIATQYF. The DNA of the CDR3 is TGTGCCAGCAGTGACTCGATTGTCGGCATAGCAACGCAGTATTTT.

The chain joins TRBV7-8 to TRBJ1-6, with D hard to call. Trimming left V 5 bases short and J 1 base short, with 12 bases between. This CDR3 spans 16 amino acids. Per germline, CDR1 SGHVS and CDR2 FQNEAQ. The CDR3 is CASSSGRPSYNSPLHF. CDR3 nucleotides: TGTGCCAGCAGCAGCGGACGGCCTTCCTATAATTCACCCCTCCACTTT.

This clone has a single count. The CDR3 nucleotides read TGTGCCAGCACCCCTGGAGCGGGGACTGAAGCTTTCTTT. It specifies CASTPGAGTEAFF. This chain links TRBV9 with TRBJ1-1; D remains ambiguous. CDR1 is SGDLS, CDR2 YYNGEE, per germline. The V and J ends lost 6 bases and 5 bases respectively, with 14 bases between them. The CDR3 is made up of 13 amino acids.

CDR3 loop: CASRKDRGYEKLFF. The CDR3, as DNA: TGTGCCAGCAGGAAGGACAGGGGATATGAAAAACTGTTTTTT. The rearrangement links TRBV2 to TRBJ1-4, with 9 bases matching TRBD1. The CDR3 runs to 14 residues. CDR1 SNHLY and CDR2 FYNNEI come from the germline V gene. Trimming at V came to 6 bases and at J to 6 bases, leaving 5 bases not matched to a gene. The entire variable domain, with the rest obtained from reference TRBV2 and TRBJ1-4, is as follows: EPEVTQTPSHQVTQMGQEVILRCVPISNHLYFYWYRQILGQKVEFLVSFYNNEISEKSEIFDDQFSVERPDGSNFTLKIRSTKLEDSAMYFCASRKDRGYEKLFFGSGTQLSVL.

V and J are TRBV30 and TRBJ1-2, with D uncertain. CDR1 is GTSNPN and CDR2 is SVGIG in the germline V gene (reference sequence). This CDR3 comprises 14 residues. Trimming left V 0 bases short and J 4 bases short, with 12 bases between. The CDR3 region is CAWSVGGRSYGYTF. CDR3 DNA sequence: TGTGCCTGGAGTGTGGGAGGGCGGAGCTATGGCTACACCTTC.

The chain carries TRBV10-3 and TRBJ2-1, with 9 positions matching TRBD2. This CDR3 region has 17 residues. Germline V CDR1 and CDR2: ENHRY, SYGVKD. The trim removed 0 bases at V and 4 bases at J, leaving 7 bases unmatched. The CDR3 sequence: CAISESERGAEYNEQFF. The CDR3, as DNA: TGTGCCATCAGTGAGTCGGAGCGGGGGGCCGAATACAATGAGCAGTTCTTC.

The chain employs TRBV18 and TRBJ1-5; 10 bases agree with TRBD1. Germline CDR1 KGHSH, CDR2 LQKENI. V gave up 3 bases and J gave up 2 bases; unmatched junction bases: 4. There are 16 residues in the CDR3. CDR3 amino acids: CASSPGTGERNQPQHF. The CDR3, as DNA: TGTGCCAGCTCACCCGGGACAGGGGAACGCAATCAGCCCCAGCATTTT.

The rearrangement uses TRBV2 and TRBJ1-6; D possibly corresponds to TRBD1 (5 bases). CDR1 is SNHLY and CDR2 is FYNNEI in the germline V gene. The CDR3 loop spans 17 amino acids. Trimming cost V 8 bases and J 8 bases, with 25 bases left between them. This CDR3 is CASGGVGFSGRDSPLHF. The CDR3 bases are TGTGCCAGCGGGGGGGTCGGTTTCTCAGGGAGGGATTCACCCCTCCACTTT.

V and J are TRBV11-1 and TRBJ1-2; weak D call: TRBD1 (5 bases). V was shortened by 2 bases and J by 5 bases, with 9 bases between the two germline ends. CDR3 size: 13 residues. Germline CDR1 is SGHAT and CDR2 is FQDESV (reference sequence). The CDR3: CASSLYPGYGYTF. The DNA of the CDR3 is TGTGCCAGCAGCTTATACCCAGGGTATGGCTACACCTTC.

The chain employs TRBV30 and TRBJ1-1, with D maybe TRBD1 (5 bases). The V end was cut by 0 bases, the J end by 3 bases, with 11 bases between. Germline-derived CDR1 and CDR2 are GTSNPN and SVGIG (reference sequence). This CDR3 comprises 14 residues. CDR3 coding DNA: TGTGCCTGGAGTGTTTCCCGGGGGTACACTGAAGCTTTCTTT. It encodes CAWSVSRGYTEAFF.

V is TRBV4-3 and J is TRBJ1-1; D is undetermined. CDR3 length: 13 residues. Trimming removed 0 bases at V and 3 bases at J, with 5 bases between. CDR1 LGHNA and CDR2 YSLEER come from the germline V gene. CDR3 in amino acids: CASSQDGDTEAFF. Here the CDR3 DNA reads TGCGCCAGCAGCCAAGATGGAGACACTGAAGCTTTCTTT.